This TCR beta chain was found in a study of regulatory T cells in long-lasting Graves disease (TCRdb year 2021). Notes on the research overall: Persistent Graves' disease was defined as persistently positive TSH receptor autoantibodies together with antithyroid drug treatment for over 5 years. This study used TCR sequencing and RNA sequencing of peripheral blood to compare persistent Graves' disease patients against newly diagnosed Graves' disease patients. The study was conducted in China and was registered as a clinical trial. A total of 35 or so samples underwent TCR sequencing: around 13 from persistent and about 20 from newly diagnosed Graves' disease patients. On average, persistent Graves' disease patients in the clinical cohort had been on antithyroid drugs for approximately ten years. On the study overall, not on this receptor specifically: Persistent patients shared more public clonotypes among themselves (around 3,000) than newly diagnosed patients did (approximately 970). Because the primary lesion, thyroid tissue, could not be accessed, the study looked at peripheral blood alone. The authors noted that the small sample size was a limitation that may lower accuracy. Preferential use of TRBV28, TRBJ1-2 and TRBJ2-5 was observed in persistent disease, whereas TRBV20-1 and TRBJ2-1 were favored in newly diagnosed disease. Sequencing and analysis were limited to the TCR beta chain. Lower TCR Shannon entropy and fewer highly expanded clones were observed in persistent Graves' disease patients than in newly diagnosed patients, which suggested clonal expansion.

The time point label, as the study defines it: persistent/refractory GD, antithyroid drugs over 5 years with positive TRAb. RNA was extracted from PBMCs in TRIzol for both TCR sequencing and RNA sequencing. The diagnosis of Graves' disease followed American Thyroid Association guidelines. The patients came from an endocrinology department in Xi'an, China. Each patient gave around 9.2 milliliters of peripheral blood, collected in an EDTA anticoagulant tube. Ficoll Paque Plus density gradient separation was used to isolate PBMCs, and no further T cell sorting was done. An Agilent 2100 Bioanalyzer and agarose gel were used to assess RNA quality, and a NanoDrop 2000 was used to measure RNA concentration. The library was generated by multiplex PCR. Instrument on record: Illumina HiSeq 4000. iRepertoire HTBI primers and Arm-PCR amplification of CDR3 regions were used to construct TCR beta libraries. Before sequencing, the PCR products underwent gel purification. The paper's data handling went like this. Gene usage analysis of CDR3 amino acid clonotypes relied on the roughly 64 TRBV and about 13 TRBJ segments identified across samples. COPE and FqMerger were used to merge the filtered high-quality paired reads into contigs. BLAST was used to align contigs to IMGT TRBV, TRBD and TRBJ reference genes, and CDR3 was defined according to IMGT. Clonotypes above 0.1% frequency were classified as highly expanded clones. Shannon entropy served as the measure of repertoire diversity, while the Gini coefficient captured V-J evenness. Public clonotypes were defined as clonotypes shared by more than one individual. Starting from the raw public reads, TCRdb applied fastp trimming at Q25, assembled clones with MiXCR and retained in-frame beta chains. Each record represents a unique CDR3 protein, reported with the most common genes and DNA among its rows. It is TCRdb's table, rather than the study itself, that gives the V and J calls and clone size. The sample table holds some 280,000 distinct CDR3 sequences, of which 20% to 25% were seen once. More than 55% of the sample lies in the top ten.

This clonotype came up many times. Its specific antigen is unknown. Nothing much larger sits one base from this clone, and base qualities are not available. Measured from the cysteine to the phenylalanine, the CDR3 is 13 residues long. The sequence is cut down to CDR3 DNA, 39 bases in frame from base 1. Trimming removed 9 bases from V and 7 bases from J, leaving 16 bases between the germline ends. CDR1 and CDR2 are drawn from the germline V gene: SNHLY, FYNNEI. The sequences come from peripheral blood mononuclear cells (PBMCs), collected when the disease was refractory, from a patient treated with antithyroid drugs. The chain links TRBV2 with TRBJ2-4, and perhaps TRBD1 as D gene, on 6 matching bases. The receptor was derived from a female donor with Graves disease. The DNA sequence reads TGTGCCAGACGAGACAGGCGGTATAACATTCAGTACTTC. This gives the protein CARRDRRYNIQYF.